This T cell receptor beta chain was recorded in a study of CD8 T cells in Susac syndrome. CDR3 length equals 13 residues. The germline V and J ends were trimmed by 3 bases and 4 bases, with 10 bases remaining between them. Germline values: CDR1 SGHDT, CDR2 YYEEEE. Random hexamers primed reverse transcription of about 0.45 to 1 ug RNA. TCRdb ran MiXCR on the immunoSEQ multiplex PCR reads and lists one entry per CDR3 protein. The table shows some 170,000 distinct CDR3 sequences, with roughly 95% occurring only once. The clonotype comes from a human donor with multiple sclerosis. What was sequenced was CD4+ T cells from PBMCs. V is TRBV5-6 and J is TRBJ1-1; D is ambiguous. The CDR3 spells CASSSYMITEAFF. Here the CDR3 DNA reads TGTGCCAGCAGCTCGTACATGATCACTGAAGCTTTCTTT.